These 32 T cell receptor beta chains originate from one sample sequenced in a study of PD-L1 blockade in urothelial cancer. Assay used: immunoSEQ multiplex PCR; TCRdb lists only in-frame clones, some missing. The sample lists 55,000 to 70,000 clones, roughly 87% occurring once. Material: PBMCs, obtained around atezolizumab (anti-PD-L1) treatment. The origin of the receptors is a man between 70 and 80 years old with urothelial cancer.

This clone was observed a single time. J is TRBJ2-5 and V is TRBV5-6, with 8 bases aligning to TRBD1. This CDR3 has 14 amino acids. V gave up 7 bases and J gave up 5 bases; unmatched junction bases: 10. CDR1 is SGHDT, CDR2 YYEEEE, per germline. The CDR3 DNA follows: TGTGCCAGCCTACGGACAGGGTATGAGGAGACCCAGTACTTC. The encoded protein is CASLRTGYEETQYF.

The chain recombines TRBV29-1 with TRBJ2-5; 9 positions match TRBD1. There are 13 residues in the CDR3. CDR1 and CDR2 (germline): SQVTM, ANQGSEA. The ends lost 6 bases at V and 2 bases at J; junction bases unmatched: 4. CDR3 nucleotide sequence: TGCAGCGTCTCGACAGGGGGACAAGAGACCCAGTACTTC. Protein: CSVSTGGQETQYF.

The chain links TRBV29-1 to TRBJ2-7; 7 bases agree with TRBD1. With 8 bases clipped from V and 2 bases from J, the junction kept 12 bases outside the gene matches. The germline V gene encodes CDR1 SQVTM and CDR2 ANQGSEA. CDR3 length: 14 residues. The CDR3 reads CSPSAHRGPYEQYF. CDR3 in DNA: TGCAGCCCCTCAGCTCACAGGGGACCCTACGAGCAGTACTTC.

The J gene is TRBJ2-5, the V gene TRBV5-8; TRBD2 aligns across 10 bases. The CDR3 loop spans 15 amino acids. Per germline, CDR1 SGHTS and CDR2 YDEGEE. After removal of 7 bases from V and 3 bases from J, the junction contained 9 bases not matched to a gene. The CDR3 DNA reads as TGTGCCAGCCTTAAAGGTAGCGGGAGGAAAGAGACCCAGTACTTC. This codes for CASLKGSGRKETQYF.

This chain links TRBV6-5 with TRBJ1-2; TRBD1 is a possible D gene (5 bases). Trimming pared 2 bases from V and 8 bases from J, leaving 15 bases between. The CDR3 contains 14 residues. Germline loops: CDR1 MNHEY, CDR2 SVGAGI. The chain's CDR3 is CASSYGGESGGYTF. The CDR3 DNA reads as TGTGCCAGCAGTTACGGGGGGGAATCGGGCGGCTACACCTTC.

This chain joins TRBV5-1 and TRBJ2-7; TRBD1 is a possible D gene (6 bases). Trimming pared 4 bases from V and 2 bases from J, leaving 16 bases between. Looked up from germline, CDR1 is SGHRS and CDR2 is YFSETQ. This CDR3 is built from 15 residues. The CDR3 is CASSPGQLTTYEQYF. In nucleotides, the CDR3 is TGCGCCAGCAGCCCAGGACAGCTAACGACCTACGAGCAGTACTTC.

The CDR3 loop is CASSARQGSRETQYF. In DNA, the CDR3 is TGCGCCAGCAGCGCGCGACAGGGGTCGAGGGAGACCCAGTACTTC. The V and J genes are TRBV5-1 and TRBJ2-5, with 8 bases that match TRBD1. The CDR3 spans 15 residues. The V segment lost 4 bases and the J segment 5 bases; nucleotides outside the gene matches: 10. Germline V lookup: CDR1 SGHRS, CDR2 YFSETQ.

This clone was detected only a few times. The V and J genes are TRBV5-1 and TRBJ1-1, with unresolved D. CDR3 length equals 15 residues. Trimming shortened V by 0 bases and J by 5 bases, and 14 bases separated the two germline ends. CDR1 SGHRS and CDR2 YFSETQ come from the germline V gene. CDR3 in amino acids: CASSLESAGRTEAFF. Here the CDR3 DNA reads TGCGCCAGCAGCTTGGAATCTGCGGGGAGGACTGAAGCTTTCTTT. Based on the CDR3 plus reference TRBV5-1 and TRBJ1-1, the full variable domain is KAGVTQTPRYLIKTRGQQVTLSCSPISGHRSVSWYQQTPGQGLQFLFEYFSETQRNKGNFPGRFSGRQFSNSRSEMNVSTLELGDSALYLCASSLESAGRTEAFFGQGTRLTVV.

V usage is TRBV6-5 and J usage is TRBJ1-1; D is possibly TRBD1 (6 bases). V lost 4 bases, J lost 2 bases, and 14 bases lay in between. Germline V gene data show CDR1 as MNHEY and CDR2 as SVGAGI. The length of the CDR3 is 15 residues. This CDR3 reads CASSSPGAENTEAFF. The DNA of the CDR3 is TGTGCCAGCAGTTCCCCAGGGGCGGAAAACACTGAAGCTTTCTTT.

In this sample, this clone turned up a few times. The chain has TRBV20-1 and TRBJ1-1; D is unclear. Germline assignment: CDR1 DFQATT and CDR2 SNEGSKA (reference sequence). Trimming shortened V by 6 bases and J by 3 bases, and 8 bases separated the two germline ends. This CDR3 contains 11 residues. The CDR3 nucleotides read TGCAGTGCGGCGGGTGACACTGAAGCTTTCTTT. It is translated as CSAAGDTEAFF.

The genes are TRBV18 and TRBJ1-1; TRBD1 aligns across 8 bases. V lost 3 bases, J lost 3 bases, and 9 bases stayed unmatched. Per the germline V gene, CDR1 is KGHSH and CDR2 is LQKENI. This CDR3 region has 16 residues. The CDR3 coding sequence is TGTGCCAGCTCACCGCGGCAGGGGGCAGAGGACACTGAAGCTTTCTTT. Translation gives CASSPRQGAEDTEAFF.

This chain's CDR3 is CAISESLGTSGSHEQYF. For the CDR3, the DNA is TGTGCCATCAGTGAAAGCCTTGGGACTAGCGGGAGCCACGAGCAGTACTTC. This chain connects TRBV10-3 to TRBJ2-7; TRBD2 matches 14 bases. The CDR3 sequence is 17 residues long. Unmatched junction bases numbered 9, after V lost 3 bases and J lost 5 bases. Germline loops: CDR1 ENHRY, CDR2 SYGVKD.

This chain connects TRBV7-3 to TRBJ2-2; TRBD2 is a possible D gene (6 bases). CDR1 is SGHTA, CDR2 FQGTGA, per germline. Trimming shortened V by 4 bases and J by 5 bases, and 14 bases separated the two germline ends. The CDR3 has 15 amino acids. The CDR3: CASSSGGPGTGELFF. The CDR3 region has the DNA TGTGCCAGCAGCTCCGGGGGTCCGGGGACCGGGGAGCTGTTTTTT.

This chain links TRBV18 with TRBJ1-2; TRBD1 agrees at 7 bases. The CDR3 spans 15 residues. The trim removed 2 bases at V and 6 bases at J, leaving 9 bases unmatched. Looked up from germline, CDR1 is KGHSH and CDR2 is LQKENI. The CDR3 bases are TGTGCCAGCTCACCAGACGAAACAGGGGTTGATGGCTACACCTTC. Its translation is CASSPDETGVDGYTF.

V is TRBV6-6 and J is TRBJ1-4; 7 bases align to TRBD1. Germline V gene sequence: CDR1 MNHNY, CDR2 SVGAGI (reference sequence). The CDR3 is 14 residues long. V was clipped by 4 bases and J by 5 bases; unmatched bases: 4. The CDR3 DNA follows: TGTGCCAGCAGTTGGGACAGCCTCAATGAAAAACTGTTTTTT. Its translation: CASSWDSLNEKLFF.

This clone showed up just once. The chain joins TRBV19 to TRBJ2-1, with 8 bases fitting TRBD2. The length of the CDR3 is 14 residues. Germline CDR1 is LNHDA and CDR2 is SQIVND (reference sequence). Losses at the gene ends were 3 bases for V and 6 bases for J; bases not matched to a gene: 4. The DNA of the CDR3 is TGTGCCAGTAGTATTCGGGAGGGTGGCAATGAGCAGTTCTTC. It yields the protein CASSIREGGNEQFF.

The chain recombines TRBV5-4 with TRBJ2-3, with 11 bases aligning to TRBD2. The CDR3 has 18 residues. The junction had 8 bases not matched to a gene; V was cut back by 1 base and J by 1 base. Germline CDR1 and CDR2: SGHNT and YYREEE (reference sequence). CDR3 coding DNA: TGTGCCAGCAGCTTGACCTATCAACTAGCGGGAGGCACAGATACGCAGTATTTT. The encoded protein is CASSLTYQLAGGTDTQYF.

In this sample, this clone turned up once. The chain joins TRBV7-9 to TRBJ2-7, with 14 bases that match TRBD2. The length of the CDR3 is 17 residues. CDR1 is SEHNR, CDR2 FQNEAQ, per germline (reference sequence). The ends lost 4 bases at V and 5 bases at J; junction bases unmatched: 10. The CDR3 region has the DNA TGTGCCAGCAGCTCGACTCTTCGACTAGCGGGAGGGAACGAGCAGTACTTC. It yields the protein CASSSTLRLAGGNEQYF.

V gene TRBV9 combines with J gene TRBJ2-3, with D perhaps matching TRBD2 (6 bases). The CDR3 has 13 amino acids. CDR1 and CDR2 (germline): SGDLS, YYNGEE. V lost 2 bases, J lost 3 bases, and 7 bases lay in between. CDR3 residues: CASSVAGTDTQYF. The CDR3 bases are TGTGCCAGCAGCGTTGCGGGAACAGATACGCAGTATTTT.

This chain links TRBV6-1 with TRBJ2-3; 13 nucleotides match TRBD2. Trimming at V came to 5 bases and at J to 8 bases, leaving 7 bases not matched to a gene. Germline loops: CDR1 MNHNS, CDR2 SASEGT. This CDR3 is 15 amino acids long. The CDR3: CASSPGLAGVVTQYF. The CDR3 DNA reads TGTGCCAGCAGTCCCGGACTAGCGGGAGTTGTTACGCAGTATTTT.

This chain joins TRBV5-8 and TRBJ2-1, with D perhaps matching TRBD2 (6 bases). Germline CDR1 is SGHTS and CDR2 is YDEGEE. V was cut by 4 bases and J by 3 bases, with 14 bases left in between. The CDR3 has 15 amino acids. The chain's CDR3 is CASSPLASRYNEQFF. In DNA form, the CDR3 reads TGTGCCAGCAGCCCACTAGCCAGCCGCTACAATGAGCAGTTCTTC.

The CDR3 region is CASSFGRGSTDTQYF. For the CDR3, the DNA is TGTGCCAGCAGCTTCGGCAGGGGAAGCACAGATACGCAGTATTTT. V is TRBV11-3 and J is TRBJ2-3, with D possibly matching TRBD1 (6 bases). The CDR3 covers 15 residues. V lost 3 bases and J 0 bases, leaving 10 bases between the germline ends. Germline CDR1 reads SGHNT; CDR2 reads YENEEA.

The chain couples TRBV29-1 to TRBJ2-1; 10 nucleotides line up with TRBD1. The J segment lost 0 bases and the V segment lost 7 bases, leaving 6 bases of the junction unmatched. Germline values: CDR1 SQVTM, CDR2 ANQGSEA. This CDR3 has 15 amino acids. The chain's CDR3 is CSARQGASSYNEQFF. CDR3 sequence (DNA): TGCAGCGCCCGACAGGGGGCAAGCTCCTACAATGAGCAGTTCTTC.

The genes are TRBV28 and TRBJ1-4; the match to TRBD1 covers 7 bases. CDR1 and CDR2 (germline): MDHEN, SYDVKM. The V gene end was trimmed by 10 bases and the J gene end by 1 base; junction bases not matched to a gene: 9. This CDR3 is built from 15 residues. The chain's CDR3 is CATRTGALTNEKLFF. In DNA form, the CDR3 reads TGTGCCACCCGGACAGGCGCCTTAACTAATGAAAAACTGTTTTTT.

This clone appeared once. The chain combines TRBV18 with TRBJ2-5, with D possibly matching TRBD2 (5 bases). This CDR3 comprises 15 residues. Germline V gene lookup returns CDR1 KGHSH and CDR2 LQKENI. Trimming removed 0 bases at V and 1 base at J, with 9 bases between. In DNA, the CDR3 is TGTGCCAGCTCACCACCGTCGGGAAGCCAAGAGACCCAGTACTTC. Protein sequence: CASSPPSGSQETQYF.

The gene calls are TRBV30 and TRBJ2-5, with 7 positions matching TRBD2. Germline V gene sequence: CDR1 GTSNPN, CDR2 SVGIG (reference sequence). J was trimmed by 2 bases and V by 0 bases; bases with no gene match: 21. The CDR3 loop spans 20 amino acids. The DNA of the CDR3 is TGTGCCTGGAGTGTAAATGGCGGGAGAAAGCCAGCCAACCCACAAGAGACCCAGTACTTC. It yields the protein CAWSVNGGRKPANPQETQYF.

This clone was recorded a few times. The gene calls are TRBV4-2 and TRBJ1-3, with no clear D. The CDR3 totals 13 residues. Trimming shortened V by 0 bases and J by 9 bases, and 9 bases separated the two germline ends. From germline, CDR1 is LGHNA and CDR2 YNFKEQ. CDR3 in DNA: TGTGCCAGCAGCCAAGATCCAGGAGGCACCATATATTTT. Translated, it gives CASSQDPGGTIYF.

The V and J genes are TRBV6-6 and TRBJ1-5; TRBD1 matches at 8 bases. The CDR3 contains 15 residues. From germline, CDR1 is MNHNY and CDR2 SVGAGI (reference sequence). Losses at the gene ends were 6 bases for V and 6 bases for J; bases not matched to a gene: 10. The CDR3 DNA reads TGTGCCAGCAGAGCGGACAGGGAGGAGGGTCAGCCCCAGCATTTT. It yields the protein CASRADREEGQPQHF.

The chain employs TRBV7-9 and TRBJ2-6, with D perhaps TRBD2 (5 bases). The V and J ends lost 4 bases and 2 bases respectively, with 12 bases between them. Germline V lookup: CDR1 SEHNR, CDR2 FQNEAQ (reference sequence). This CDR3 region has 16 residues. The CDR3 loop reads CASSSRGGTGANVLTF. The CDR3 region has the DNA TGTGCCAGCAGCTCTCGGGGTGGCACTGGGGCCAACGTCCTGACTTTC.

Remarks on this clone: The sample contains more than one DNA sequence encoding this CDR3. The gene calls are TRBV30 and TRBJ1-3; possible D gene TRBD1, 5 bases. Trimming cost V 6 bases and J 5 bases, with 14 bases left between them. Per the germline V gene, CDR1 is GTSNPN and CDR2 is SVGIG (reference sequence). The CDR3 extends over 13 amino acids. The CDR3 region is CACPREGRNTIYF. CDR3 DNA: TGTGCCTGTCCCAGGGAGGGAAGAAACACCATATATTTT.

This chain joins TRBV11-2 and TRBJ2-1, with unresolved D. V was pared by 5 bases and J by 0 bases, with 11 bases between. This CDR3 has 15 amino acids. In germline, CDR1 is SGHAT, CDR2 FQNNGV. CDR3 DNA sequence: TGTGCCAGCAGCCCCCTTGCGCCCTCCTACAATGAGCAGTTCTTC. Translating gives CASSPLAPSYNEQFF.

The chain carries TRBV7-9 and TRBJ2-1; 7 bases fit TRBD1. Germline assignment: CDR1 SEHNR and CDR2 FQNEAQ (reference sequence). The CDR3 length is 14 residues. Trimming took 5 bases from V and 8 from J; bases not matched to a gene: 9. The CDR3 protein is CASSNRQGLDEQFF. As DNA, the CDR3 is TGTGCCAGCAGCAATAGACAGGGTTTGGATGAGCAGTTCTTC.